This T cell receptor beta chain is from a study of blood T cell repertoires in COVID-19. Study information: PBMCs, B-cell-depleted T cells, or T cells provided the cDNA or gDNA that made up the material.

V lost 5 bases and J 6 bases, leaving 11 bases between the germline ends. The CDR3 is made up of 14 amino acids. From germline, CDR1 is SEHNR and CDR2 FQNEAQ (reference sequence). Using immunoSEQ multiplex PCR, the repertoire was profiled, and TCRdb retains in-frame clones only, with some absent. Of 200,000 to 250,000 clones listed, about 90% are singletons. Participants were aged about 18 to 90 years, lived in 24 US areas, and enrolled virtually. This clonotype was sampled from a man aged 30 to 45 who had recovered from COVID-19. The chain combines TRBV7-9 with TRBJ1-6; the D gene is possibly TRBD1 (6 bases). Sequencing input: PBMCs or T cells enriched from blood (not recorded which). The CDR3 DNA follows: TGTGCCAGCAGCACCGGGACAAGTAATTCACCCCTCCACTTT. As protein: CASSTGTSNSPLHF.